This passage covers 28 T cell receptor beta chains from one sample sequenced in a study of T cell clonality in common variable immunodeficiency (dated by TCRdb to between 2015 and 2016). The library came from the immunoSEQ multiplex PCR assay. What TCRdb holds here is the immuneACCESS table cut down to in-frame rearrangements. Part of the clones is not present; checked against another copy, under half of the missing clones reflect an unresolved V gene, and the others are unexplained. For this sample the table reports under 30,000 clones, with no clone seen just once. The ten biggest clones cover about 13% of the sample. The sample comprised peripheral blood mononuclear cells. These receptors came from a person aged 18 to 70 in good health.

This clone showed up many times. Sequencing ends 3 residues short of the CDR3 end; the germline J gene provides the rest. The chain recombines TRBV7-2 with TRBJ2-1; TRBD2 agrees at 7 bases. The germline V gene encodes CDR1 SGHTA and CDR2 FQGNSA. The CDR3 covers 15 residues. The ends lost 1 base at V and 4 bases at J; junction bases unmatched: 4. Incomplete CDR3 DNA: TGTGCCAGCAGCTTAGGGCTAGCGGATTACAATGAG. Protein sequence: CASSLGLADYNE. From start to end, the CDR3 is CASSLGLADYNEQFF.

This clone has at least ten counts. The missing CDR3 end, 3 residues past where the read stops, is filled in from the germline J gene. This chain links TRBV7-2 with TRBJ1-2; possibly TRBD1 for D (6 bases). There are 15 residues in the CDR3. Trimming cost V 4 bases and J 4 bases, with 16 bases left between them. Germline CDR1 is SGHTA and CDR2 is FQGNSA. CDR3 region: CASSSPTGGAYGYTF. The CDR3 DNA, read in part, is TGTGCCAGCAGCTCTCCGACAGGTGGGGCCTATGGC.

With regard to this clone: A junction boundary mismatches the germline segment, possibly from a read error. The CDR3 end falls 3 residues outside the read, so it is completed with the germline J gene. This chain links TRBV5-1 with TRBJ2-5, with 12 bases identical to TRBD2. The germline CDR1 and CDR2 sequences are SGHRS and YFSETQ. The CDR3 length is 18 residues. The CDR3 sequence is CASGLGTLAGGGGETQYF. The part of the CDR3 DNA that was read is TGCGCCAGCGGCTTGGGGACACTAGCGGGGGGAGGAGGAGAGACC.

This clone was seen at least ten times. The CDR3 goes on 3 residues after the read ends, and that part is filled in from the germline J gene. The chain employs TRBV20-1 and TRBJ1-2, with 7 nucleotides matching TRBD1. Germline CDR1 and CDR2: DFQATT and SNEGSKA (reference sequence). V trimming: 7 bases; J trimming: 4 bases; junction bases outside the gene matches: 3. The CDR3 spans 11 residues. The part of the CDR3 DNA that was read is TGCAGTGTCAGGGGGACCTATGGC. Translating gives CSVRGTYG. In full, the CDR3 is CSVRGTYGYTF.

This clone was detected only a few times. The read ends 3 residues before the CDR3 terminus; that terminus is restored from the germline J gene. The chain combines TRBV7-9 with TRBJ1-1; D not certain. Germline CDR1 reads SEHNR; CDR2 reads FQNEAQ (reference sequence). The CDR3 extends over 11 amino acids. Partial CDR3 DNA: TGTGCCAGCAGCTTAGATGAAGGA. This sequence encodes CASSLDEG. The entire CDR3 is CASSLDEGAFF.

This clone was seen many times. The read gets to within 3 residues of the CDR3 end, and the germline J gene fills in the rest. J is TRBJ2-7 and V is TRBV20-1, with 10 bases lining up with TRBD2. The CDR3 is 15 amino acids. Germline V gene lookup returns CDR1 DFQATT and CDR2 SNEGSKA (reference sequence). After removal of 7 bases from V and 3 bases from J, the junction contained 12 bases not matched to a gene. The CDR3 is CSGQSGGEYLYEQYF. CDR3 bases read: TGCAGTGGTCAAAGCGGGGGGGAGTACCTCTACGAG.

This clone was counted only a few times. The sequence runs out 3 residues before the end of the CDR3; the remainder is reconstructed from the germline J gene. The genes are TRBV7-2 and TRBJ2-1, with 10 bases matching TRBD2. This CDR3 is built from 15 residues. Trimming cost V 6 bases and J 4 bases; bases outside gene matches: 6. The V gene's germline CDR1 is SGHTA and CDR2 FQGNSA. CDR3 DNA, as far as it was read: TGTGCCAGCAGTGCCAGGACTAGCGGTTACAATGAG. As protein: CASSARTSGYNE. The entire CDR3 is CASSARTSGYNEQFF.

This clone came up many times. The read terminates 3 residues before the CDR3 end, so the remaining end is supplied by the germline J gene. The chain has TRBV20-1 and TRBJ2-3; 7 bases match TRBD1. The CDR3 is 16 amino acids. Unmatched junction bases numbered 12, after V lost 4 bases and J lost 2 bases. Germline V gene data show CDR1 as DFQATT and CDR2 as SNEGSKA (reference sequence). The CDR3 region is CSANLRDSVSTDTQYF. CDR3 bases read: TGCAGTGCTAACCTTAGGGACAGCGTCTCCACAGATACG.

This clone was observed many times. The read ends 3 residues early relative to the CDR3; the germline J gene fills the gap. This sequence joins TRBV29-1 and TRBJ2-7, with 10 positions matching TRBD2. The CDR3 spans 12 residues. The germline V gene encodes CDR1 SQVTM and CDR2 ANQGSEA. V lost 8 bases to trimming and J lost 3 bases; unmatched junction nucleotides: 4. The CDR3 protein is CSLWTSGYEQYF. CDR3 bases read: TGCAGCCTATGGACTAGCGGCTACGAG.

This clone was seen at least ten times. The CDR3 is cut off 3 residues early in the read; its end comes from the germline J gene. The chain joins TRBV4-2 to TRBJ1-4; 8 bases fit TRBD1. Germline V gene data show CDR1 as LGHNA and CDR2 as YNFKEQ. J was trimmed by 5 bases and V by 4 bases; bases with no gene match: 12. The CDR3 covers 17 residues. The CDR3 loop is CASSPRQGPAGNEKLFF. Incomplete CDR3 DNA: TGTGCCAGCAGCCCACGACAGGGGCCCGCGGGGAATGAAAAA.

Details on this clone: The sequenced fragment ends 3 residues before the CDR3 boundary, so the rest is inferred from the germline J gene. The chain uses TRBV2 and TRBJ1-5, with D hard to call. Germline V gene sequence: CDR1 SNHLY, CDR2 FYNNEI. The V and J ends lost 7 bases and 3 bases respectively, with 13 bases between them. This CDR3 spans 14 amino acids. The chain's CDR3 is CASKHPRYNQPQHF. The sequenced CDR3 bases are TGTGCCAGCAAACACCCCCGATACAATCAGCCC.

This clone occurred many times. The CDR3 end is not reached by the read, which stops 3 residues before it; the germline J gene fills it in. The chain links TRBV7-6 to TRBJ2-1; D is unresolved. Germline values: CDR1 SGHVS, CDR2 FNYEAQ. Trimming pared 1 base from V and 4 bases from J, leaving 14 bases between. CDR3 length: 16 residues. CDR3 DNA (partial): TGTGCCAGCAGCTTAGTGAGCCACGAGATATACAATGAG. Its translation is CASSLVSHEIYNE. The entire CDR3 protein is CASSLVSHEIYNEQFF. Full variable domain (rest looked up from reference TRBV7-6 and TRBJ2-1): GAGVSQSPRYKVTKRGQDVALRCDPISGHVSLYWYRQALGQGPEFLTYFNYEAQQDKSGLPNDRFSAERPEGSISTLTIQRTEQRDSAMYRCASSLVSHEIYNEQFFGPGTRLTVL.

In this sample, this clone turned up many times. The read halts 3 residues ahead of the CDR3 end, with the missing end drawn from the germline J gene. The chain has TRBV19 and TRBJ1-6; D gene uncertain. Trimming cost V 5 bases and J 8 bases, with 16 bases left between them. The CDR3 runs 15 residues. Per the germline V gene, CDR1 is LNHDA and CDR2 is SQIVND (reference sequence). The sequenced part of the CDR3 DNA is TGTGCCAGTAGTCTCCCTTCCCAGAGGTATTCACCC. Residues: CASSLPSQRYSP. The whole CDR3 reads CASSLPSQRYSPLHF.

This clone showed up just a few times. Coverage ceases 3 residues before the CDR3 finishes, and the germline J gene fills in the end. V is TRBV20-1 and J is TRBJ2-7; TRBD2 agrees at 9 bases. The CDR3 runs 14 residues. Germline CDR1 reads DFQATT; CDR2 reads SNEGSKA (reference sequence). The J segment lost 6 bases and the V segment lost 1 base, leaving 7 bases of the junction unmatched. The chain's CDR3 is CSARGGLAGTEQYF. The CDR3 DNA, read in part, is TGCAGTGCTAGAGGGGGACTAGCCGGAACCGAG.

This clone was seen many times. The read stops 3 residues short of the end of the CDR3; the missing end is completed from the germline J gene. The chain has TRBV30 and TRBJ2-7; D perhaps matches TRBD1 (6 bases). The CDR3 is 11 amino acids. Germline V gives CDR1 GTSNPN, CDR2 SVGIG (reference sequence). V was clipped by 4 bases and J by 3 bases, with 7 bases between them. Partial CDR3 DNA: TGTGCCTGGACAGGGGACTACGAG. Encoded protein: CAWTGDYE. The whole CDR3 reads CAWTGDYEQYF.

This clone was seen at least ten times. The CDR3 is cut off 3 residues early in the read; its end comes from the germline J gene. V gene TRBV2 combines with J gene TRBJ2-7; TRBD1 matches at 9 bases. V lost 10 bases to trimming and J lost 3 bases; unmatched junction nucleotides: 7. This CDR3 comprises 13 residues. Germline V lookup: CDR1 SNHLY, CDR2 FYNNEI. Here the CDR3 reads CAIKATGGYEQYF. The sequenced CDR3 bases are TGTGCCATCAAGGCGACAGGGGGCTACGAG. The whole variable domain, remainder taken from reference TRBV2 and TRBJ2-7, is EPEVTQTPSHQVTQMGQEVILRCVPISNHLYFYWYRQILGQKVEFLVSFYNNEISEKSEIFDDQFSVERPDGSNFTLKIRSTKLEDSAMYFCAIKATGGYEQYFGPGTRLTVT.

This clone came up many times. Read data end 3 residues before the CDR3 end; the end is taken from the germline J gene. This rearrangement joins TRBV5-6 to TRBJ2-7, with D tentatively TRBD1 (6 bases). Trimming left V 4 bases short and J 3 bases short, with 11 bases between. The germline CDR1 and CDR2 sequences are SGHDT and YYEEEE. The CDR3 consists of 13 residues. CDR3 sequence reads: CASSTNRVYEQYF. Partial CDR3 DNA: TGTGCCAGCAGCACGAACAGGGTCTACGAG.

This clone was recorded at least ten times. Read sequence stops 3 residues before the CDR3 end, and the germline J gene provides the missing end. The chain couples TRBV7-2 to TRBJ2-1; tentatively, D is TRBD2 (6 bases). The CDR3 spans 15 residues. Germline V CDR1 and CDR2: SGHTA, FQGNSA. Trimming removed 4 bases at V and 8 bases at J, with 18 bases between. This CDR3 is CASSSRLGPRDEQFF. The part of the CDR3 DNA that was read is TGTGCCAGCAGCTCCCGACTAGGTCCCCGGGATGAG.

In the case of this clone: The read ends 3 residues early relative to the CDR3; the germline J gene fills the gap. V and J are TRBV5-1 and TRBJ1-5; a weak D match, TRBD1 (6 bases). Germline loops: CDR1 SGHRS, CDR2 YFSETQ. The CDR3 contains 15 residues. V lost 0 bases, J lost 6 bases, and 13 bases lay in between. The CDR3: CASSLDQGIGQPQHF. CDR3 DNA, as far as it was read: TGCGCCAGCAGCTTGGATCAGGGGATAGGTCAGCCC.

The sample holds many counts of this clone. The read ends 3 residues before the CDR3 terminus; that terminus is restored from the germline J gene. The V call is TRBV28, the J call TRBJ2-5; 9 bases agree with TRBD2. Germline loops: CDR1 MDHEN, CDR2 SYDVKM. J was trimmed by 6 bases and V by 7 bases; bases with no gene match: 6. The CDR3 has 13 residues. The CDR3: CASTSGVTKTQYF. The covered CDR3 bases are TGTGCCAGCACTAGCGGGGTTACTAAGACC.

This clone was detected ten times or more. The DNA ends 3 residues before the CDR3 does, and the rest of the CDR3 is filled in from the germline J gene. The chain uses TRBV14 and TRBJ1-3; D not resolved. The CDR3 spans 18 residues. The V end lost 2 bases, the J end lost 4 bases, and 21 bases lay between the germline ends. Germline V CDR1 and CDR2: SGHDN, FVKESK. CDR3 protein: CASSQNPGYTSWGNTIYF. The CDR3 bases that were read are TGTGCCAGCAGCCAAAATCCAGGTTACACCTCTTGGGGAAACACC.

This clone was counted at least ten times. The read comes to an end 3 residues before the CDR3 does, leaving the germline J gene to fill in the end. This chain uses TRBV7-2 with TRBJ2-5; TRBD1 is a possible D gene (5 bases). The germline gives CDR1 SGHTA, CDR2 FQGNSA. Deletions cut 4 bases from V and 2 bases from J, with 14 bases between. The CDR3 spans 15 residues. Partial CDR3 DNA: TGTGCCAGCAGCTCTCCTGACAGAATTCAAGAGACC. Its protein is CASSSPDRIQET. The entire CDR3 sequence reads CASSSPDRIQETQYF.

This clone has at least ten counts. Read sequence stops 3 residues before the CDR3 end, and the germline J gene provides the missing end. The rearrangement uses TRBV7-3 and TRBJ1-1; 7 positions agree with TRBD1. The CDR3 is made up of 13 amino acids. V gave up 4 bases and J gave up 4 bases; unmatched junction bases: 3. CDR1 and CDR2 from the germline V gene are SGHTA and FQGTGA. The CDR3 sequence: CASSSQGSTEAFF. The CDR3 DNA, read in part, is TGTGCCAGCAGCTCACAGGGGAGCACTGAA.

CDR3 sequence reads: CASGSDRGGYNEQFF. CDR3 DNA (partial): TGTGCCAGCGGATCAGACAGGGGGGGCTACAATGAG. The chain recombines TRBV11-2 with TRBJ2-1; 9 bases are a match to TRBD1. The observed sequence ends 3 residues before the CDR3 terminus, with the missing tail filled in from the germline J gene. The junction had 8 bases not matched to a gene; V was cut back by 8 bases and J by 3 bases. The CDR3 has 15 amino acids. CDR1 and CDR2 (germline): SGHAT, FQNNGV.

This clone was counted ten times or more. The read ends 3 residues early relative to the CDR3; the germline J gene fills the gap. This sequence joins TRBV29-1 and TRBJ2-7; tentative D call: TRBD2 (5 bases). Germline V gene sequence: CDR1 SQVTM, CDR2 ANQGSEA. The CDR3 runs 11 residues. Trimming left V 3 bases short and J 6 bases short, with 9 bases between. CDR3 DNA (partial): TGCAGCGTTGATGGAGGCGGCGAG. Its protein product is CSVDGGGE. The complete CDR3 sequence is CSVDGGGEQYF.

There are many counts of this clone. The read finishes 3 residues shy of the CDR3 end, and the germline J gene is used to complete it. This chain links TRBV7-9 with TRBJ2-6; D is uncertain. Germline CDR1 SEHNR, CDR2 FQNEAQ (reference sequence). The CDR3 has 15 amino acids. The germline V and J ends were trimmed by 7 bases and 1 base, with 11 bases remaining between them. The CDR3 loop reads CASKGWRSGANVLTF. The part of the CDR3 DNA that was read is TGTGCCAGCAAAGGGTGGAGATCTGGGGCCAACGTC. The full variable domain, in which reference TRBV7-9 and TRBJ2-6 provide the parts outside the CDR3, is DTGVSQNPRHKITKRGQNVTFRCDPISEHNRLYWYRQTLGQGPEFLTYFQNEAQLEKSRLLSDRFSAERPKGSFSTLEIQRTEQGDSAMYLCASKGWRSGANVLTFGAGSRLTVL.

As regards this clone: The read falls 3 residues short of the CDR3 end, and the missing part is taken from the germline J gene. The rearrangement joins TRBV11-2 to TRBJ2-5; the match to TRBD2 covers 7 bases. Germline CDR1 is SGHAT and CDR2 is FQNNGV. Trimming cost V 0 bases and J 5 bases; bases outside gene matches: 3. There are 14 residues in the CDR3. CDR3 loop: CASSLEWGGETQYF. CDR3 bases read: TGTGCCAGCAGCTTAGAGTGGGGGGGGGAGACC.

This clone has ten or more counts. The read ends 3 residues shy of where the CDR3 ends; the end is completed using the germline J gene. The chain has TRBV7-2 and TRBJ2-1, with a weak D call TRBD1 (5 bases). The CDR3 is 11 residues long. From germline, CDR1 is SGHTA and CDR2 FQGNSA. Between the trimmed V and J ends, which lost 4 bases and 7 bases, there was a span of 5 bases. CDR3 DNA (partial): TGTGCCAGCAGCTCAGGGAATGAG. As protein: CASSSGNE. The whole CDR3 sequence reads CASSSGNEQFF.